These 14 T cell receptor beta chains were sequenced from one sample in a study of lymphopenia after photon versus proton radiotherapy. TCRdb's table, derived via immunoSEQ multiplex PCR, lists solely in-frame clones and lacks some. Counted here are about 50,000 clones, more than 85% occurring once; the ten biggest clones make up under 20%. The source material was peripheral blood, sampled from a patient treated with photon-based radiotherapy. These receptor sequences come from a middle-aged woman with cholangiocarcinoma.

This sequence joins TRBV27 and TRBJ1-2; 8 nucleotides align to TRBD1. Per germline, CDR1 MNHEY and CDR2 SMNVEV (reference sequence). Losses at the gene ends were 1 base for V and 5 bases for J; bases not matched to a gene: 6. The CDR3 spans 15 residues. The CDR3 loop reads CASSLFRDRPYGYTF. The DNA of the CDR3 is TGTGCCAGCAGTTTATTTCGGGACAGGCCTTATGGCTACACCTTC.

The CDR3 protein is CASSRTGLGEKLFF. The CDR3 region has the DNA TGTGCCAGCAGCCGTACAGGGTTGGGGGAAAAACTGTTTTTT. V gene TRBV7-9 combines with J gene TRBJ1-4; D possibly corresponds to TRBD1 (6 bases). V dropped 5 bases and J dropped 8 bases, with 15 bases sitting between them. From germline, CDR1 is SEHNR and CDR2 FQNEAQ (reference sequence). The CDR3 spans 14 residues.

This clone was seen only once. The CDR3 DNA reads as TGCGCCAGCAGCCCCCAGATACAGGGAGGGAATGAAAAACTGTTTTTT. Its protein is CASSPQIQGGNEKLFF. V gene TRBV5-1 combines with J gene TRBJ1-4, with a possible D match to TRBD1 (6 bases). Trimming removed 4 bases from V and 5 bases from J, with 18 bases in between. In germline, CDR1 is SGHRS, CDR2 YFSETQ. The CDR3 contains 16 residues.

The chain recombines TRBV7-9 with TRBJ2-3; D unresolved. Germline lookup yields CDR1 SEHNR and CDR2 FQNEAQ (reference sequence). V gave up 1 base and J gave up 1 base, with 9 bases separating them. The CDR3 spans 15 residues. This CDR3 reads CASSLVLTGTDTQYF. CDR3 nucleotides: TGTGCCAGCAGCTTAGTACTAACCGGCACAGATACGCAGTATTTT.

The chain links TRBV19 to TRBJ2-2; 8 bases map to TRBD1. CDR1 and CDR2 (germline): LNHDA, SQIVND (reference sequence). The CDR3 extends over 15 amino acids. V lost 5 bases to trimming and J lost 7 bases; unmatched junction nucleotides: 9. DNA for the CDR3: TGTGCCAGTAGTGCCCTCCAGGGGGCCGTCGGGGAGCTGTTTTTT. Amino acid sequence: CASSALQGAVGELFF.

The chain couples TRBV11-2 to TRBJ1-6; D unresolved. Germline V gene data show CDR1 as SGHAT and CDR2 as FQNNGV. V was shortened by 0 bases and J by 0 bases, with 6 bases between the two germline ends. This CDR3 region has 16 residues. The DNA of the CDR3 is TGTGCCAGCAGCTTAGAACAGAGCTCCTATAATTCACCCCTCCACTTT. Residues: CASSLEQSSYNSPLHF.

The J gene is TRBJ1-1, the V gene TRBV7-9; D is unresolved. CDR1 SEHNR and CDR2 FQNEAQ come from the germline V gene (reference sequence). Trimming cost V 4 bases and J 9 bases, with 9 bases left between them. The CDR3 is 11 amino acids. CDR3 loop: CASSSSAKAFF. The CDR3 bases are TGTGCCAGCAGCTCCTCGGCAAAAGCTTTCTTT.

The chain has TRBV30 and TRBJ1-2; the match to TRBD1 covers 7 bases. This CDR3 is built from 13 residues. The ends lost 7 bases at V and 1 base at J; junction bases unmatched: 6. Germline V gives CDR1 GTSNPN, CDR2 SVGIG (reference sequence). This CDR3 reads CASNRDSNYGYTF. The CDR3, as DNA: TGTGCCTCGAACCGGGACAGTAACTATGGCTACACCTTC.

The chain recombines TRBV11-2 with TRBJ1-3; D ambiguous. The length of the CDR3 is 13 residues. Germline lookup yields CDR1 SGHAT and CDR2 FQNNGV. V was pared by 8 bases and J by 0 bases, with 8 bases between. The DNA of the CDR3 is TGTGCCAGCTGCATATTCTCTGGAAACACCATATATTTT. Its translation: CASCIFSGNTIYF.

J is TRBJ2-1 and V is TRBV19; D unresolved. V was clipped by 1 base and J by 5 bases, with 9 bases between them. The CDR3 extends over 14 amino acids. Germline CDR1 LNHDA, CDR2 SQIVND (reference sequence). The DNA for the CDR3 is TGTGCCAGTAGTATAGTGGGTTCGCACAATGAGCAGTTCTTC. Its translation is CASSIVGSHNEQFF. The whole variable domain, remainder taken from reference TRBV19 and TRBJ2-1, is DGGITQSPKYLFRKEGQNVTLSCEQNLNHDAMYWYRQDPGQGLRLIYYSQIVNDFQKGDIAEGYSVSREKKESFPLTVTSAQKNPTAFYLCASSIVGSHNEQFFGPGTRLTVL.

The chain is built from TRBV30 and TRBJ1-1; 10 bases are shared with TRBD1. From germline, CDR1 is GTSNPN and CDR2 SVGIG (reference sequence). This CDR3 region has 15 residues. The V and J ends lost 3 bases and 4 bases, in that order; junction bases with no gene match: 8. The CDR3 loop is CAWRGQGRMGTEAFF. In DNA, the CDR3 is TGTGCCTGGAGGGGACAGGGGAGGATGGGCACTGAAGCTTTCTTT.

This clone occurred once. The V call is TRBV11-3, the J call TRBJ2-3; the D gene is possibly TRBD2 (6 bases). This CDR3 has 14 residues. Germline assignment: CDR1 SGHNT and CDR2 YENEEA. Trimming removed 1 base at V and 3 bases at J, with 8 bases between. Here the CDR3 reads CASSLGGKTDTQYF. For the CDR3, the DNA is TGTGCCAGCAGCTTAGGCGGGAAGACAGATACGCAGTATTTT.

The CDR3 is CSVEWGLGEQFF. The CDR3, as DNA: TGCAGCGTTGAATGGGGGCTTGGTGAGCAGTTCTTC. The chain couples TRBV29-1 to TRBJ2-1, with D maybe TRBD1 (6 bases). CDR3 length equals 12 residues. Germline lookup yields CDR1 SQVTM and CDR2 ANQGSEA. Between the trimmed V and J ends, which lost 2 bases and 9 bases, there was a span of 11 bases.

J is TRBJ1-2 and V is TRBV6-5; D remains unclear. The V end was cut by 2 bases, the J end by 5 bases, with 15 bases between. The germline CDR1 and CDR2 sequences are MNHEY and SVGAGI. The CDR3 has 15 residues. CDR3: CASSYGFQSPYGYTF. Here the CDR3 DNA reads TGTGCCAGCAGTTACGGCTTCCAGAGCCCATATGGCTACACCTTC.